What follows describes a single T cell receptor (beta chain). What it recognizes is unknown. The data are from a study of CD8 T cells in ankylosing spondylitis. General study points: One TCR beta motif, made up of about 8 highly homologous variants, appeared characteristic of ankylosing spondylitis blood. Disease-linked clones proved CD8+ and comparatively uncommon in peripheral blood.

Construction of TCR beta libraries was performed using quantitative 5'-RACE with molecular barcodes. Via MiXCR, TCRdb re-called the 5' RACE reads, giving one row per CDR3 protein. In the table there are approximately 350,000 distinct CDR3 sequences, 20% of which are singletons. The V gene lost 2 bases and the J gene lost 4 bases, with 11 bases spanning the gap. The CDR3 totals 14 residues. The V gene's germline CDR1 is MGHRA and CDR2 YSYEKL. V is TRBV4-1 and J is TRBJ2-5; the D gene is possibly TRBD2 (7 bases). The TCR originated in a male donor with ankylosing spondylitis or in good health (not recorded which). Sequencing used blood, either unsorted or a sorted T cell fraction (not recorded which). The CDR3: CASSQRGASETQYF. CDR3 in DNA: TGCGCCAGCAGCCAACGGGGGGCCTCAGAGACCCAGTACTTC.